This T cell receptor beta chain appears in the sequencing data of a study of T-cell memory formation after mild COVID-19. The CDR3 is 13 amino acids. Trimming left V 5 bases short and J 3 bases short, with 12 bases between. Germline V gene lookup returns CDR1 SQVTM and CDR2 ANQGSEA. Broader study findings: There was a balanced CD4/CD8 profile in clones contracting day 15 to 85, and later expanders leaned CD4+.

One entry per CDR3 protein results from TCRdb running MiXCR on the 5' RACE reads. The top ten hold about a fifth of the sample, which has some 350,000 distinct CDR3 sequences, 10% to 15% seen once. This clonotype has ten or more counts. Its antigen is unknown. V and J are TRBV29-1 and TRBJ2-3, with D tentatively TRBD1 or TRBD2 (6 bases each). The TCR originated in a man between 18 and 29 years old who had mild COVID-19 (a few samples of this study predate the infection). Cell type and time point are not known. The material sequenced was PBMCs or a T cell subset sorted from them (not recorded which). The CDR3 DNA reads as TGCAGCGTTCCCTGGGGGGCGACAGATACGCAGTATTTT. Residues: CSVPWGATDTQYF.